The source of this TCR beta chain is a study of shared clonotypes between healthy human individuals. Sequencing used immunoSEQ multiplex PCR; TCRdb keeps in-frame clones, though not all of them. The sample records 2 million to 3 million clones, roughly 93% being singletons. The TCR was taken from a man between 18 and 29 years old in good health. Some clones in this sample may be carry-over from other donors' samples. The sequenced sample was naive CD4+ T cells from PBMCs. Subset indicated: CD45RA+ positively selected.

The CDR3 nucleotides read TGTGCCACCAGCAGAGATATGAGGCAGGAGCAGTACTTC. Amino acid sequence: CATSRDMRQEQYF. V gene TRBV15 combines with J gene TRBJ2-7; D gene unclear. V lost 0 bases, J lost 7 bases, and 10 bases lay in between. The CDR3 is 13 amino acids. CDR1 LNHNV and CDR2 YYDKDF come from the germline V gene (reference sequence).